These 30 T cell receptor beta chains were sequenced from one sample in a study of T-cell reconstitution after alpha-beta-depleted transplantation in children. Library preparation (for TCRbeta) was performed with unique molecular identifiers. TCRdb re-analysed the PCR reads in MiXCR, keeping a single row per CDR3 protein. Seen here are 490,000 or so distinct CDR3 sequences, about 10% observed once, and the top ten hold around 2.2%. The sample here was PBMCs, taken before TCRalphabeta/CD19-depleted stem cell transplant. These receptors were taken from a child younger than 10 with inherited bone marrow failure, due to receive a stem cell transplant.

Ten or more counts support this clonotype. The chain combines TRBV20-1 with TRBJ1-5, with D possibly TRBD1 on 5 matching bases. This CDR3 spans 14 amino acids. CDR1 and CDR2 (germline): DFQATT, SNEGSKA (reference sequence). Trimming removed 6 bases at V and 3 bases at J, with 15 bases between. CDR3 sequence: CSAQIPGLNQPQHF. In DNA, the CDR3 is TGCAGTGCGCAAATTCCGGGGCTCAATCAGCCCCAGCATTTT.

This clonotype was observed many times. V and J are TRBV12-3 or TRBV12-4 and TRBJ2-3, with TRBD2 matching over 7 bases. The CDR3 sequence is 19 residues long. V dropped 5 bases and J dropped 1; count of bases not matched to a gene: 18. CDR3 sequence reads: CASSIGLADFIGGTDTQYF. Here the CDR3 DNA reads TGTGCCAGCAGTATAGGTCTAGCGGACTTCATCGGGGGCACAGATACGCAGTATTTT.

This clonotype was counted many times. V usage is TRBV4-1 and J usage is TRBJ2-3; D call uncertain. CDR3 length: 13 amino acids. V shed 4 bases and J shed 5 bases, with 10 bases lying between them. Germline V gives CDR1 MGHRA, CDR2 YSYEKL. The CDR3 coding sequence is TGCGCCAGCAGCCCCCCACCAGAAGATACGCAGTATTTT. Its translation: CASSPPPEDTQYF.

This clonotype occurred many times. J is TRBJ1-6 and V is TRBV28, with TRBD1 as a possible D gene (5 bases). V was pared by 3 bases and J by 16 bases, with 19 bases between. Germline V gene sequence: CDR1 MDHEN, CDR2 SYDVKM. The CDR3 loop spans 14 amino acids. This CDR3 reads CASSLAAGPRPLHF. Here the CDR3 DNA reads TGTGCCAGCAGTTTGGCAGCGGGACCCAGACCGCTCCACTTT. Supplemented by reference TRBV28 and TRBJ1-6, the full variable domain reads DVKVTQSSRYLVKRTGEKVFLECVQDMDHENMFWYRQDPGLGLRLIYFSYDVKMKEKGDIPEGYSVSREKKERFSLILESASTNQTSMYLCASSLAAGPRPLHFGNGTRLTVT.

This chain connects TRBV9 to TRBJ2-1, with a weak D call TRBD2 (5 bases). CDR3 size: 15 residues. CDR1 is SGDLS and CDR2 is YYNGEE in the germline V gene. V lost 3 bases and J 4 bases, leaving 14 bases between the germline ends. CDR3: CASSGPPRTYNEQFF. Here the CDR3 DNA reads TGTGCCAGCAGCGGACCCCCGAGGACTTACAATGAGCAGTTCTTC.

This clonotype has at least ten counts. The V call is TRBV6-2 or TRBV6-3, the J call TRBJ2-5; D is possibly TRBD1 or TRBD2 (5 bases each). Germline V gives CDR1 MNHEY, CDR2 SVGEGT. The CDR3 extends over 15 amino acids. V lost 7 bases to trimming and J lost 5 bases, with 20 bases between them. CDR3: CASNYPGTRRETQYF. In DNA form, the CDR3 reads TGTGCCAGCAATTATCCCGGGACCAGACGGGAGACCCAGTACTTC.

As for this clonotype: A much larger clone lies a single base off, so this may be a read error. The gene calls are TRBV4-3 and TRBJ1-2, with a weak D call TRBD1 (5 bases). V dropped 5 bases and J dropped 4 bases, with 11 bases sitting between them. The CDR3 is 13 residues long. Germline V CDR1 and CDR2: LGHNA, YSLEER. Here the CDR3 reads CASSAQALYGYTF. The DNA for the CDR3 is TGCGCCAGCAGCGCACAGGCGCTCTATGGCTACACCTTC.

This clonotype has ten or more counts. The rearrangement links TRBV7-9 to TRBJ2-5, with TRBD2 as a possible D gene (5 bases). The V gene lost 5 bases and the J gene lost 1 base, with 14 bases spanning the gap. Germline V gene sequence: CDR1 SEHNR, CDR2 FQNEAQ (reference sequence). This CDR3 is built from 15 residues. CDR3 nucleotide sequence: TGTGCCAGCAGCAACTTTGGGAGTCTCCAAGAGACCCAGTACTTC. It is translated as CASSNFGSLQETQYF.

V is TRBV4-1 and J is TRBJ2-3; 10 bases match TRBD2. CDR3 length equals 21 residues. The junction had 19 bases not matched to a gene; V was cut back by 4 bases and J by 0 bases. Germline CDR1 is MGHRA and CDR2 is YSYEKL. The CDR3 DNA sequence: TGCGCCAGCAGCCGTATCACTATACTAGCGGGACGGACCCGGAGCACAGATACGCAGTATTTT. It yields the protein CASSRITILAGRTRSTDTQYF.

About this clonotype: This could be a read error, since a much larger clone is one nucleotide away. The J gene is TRBJ2-3, the V gene TRBV4-2, with 8 bases identical to TRBD1. The CDR3 has 17 amino acids. Per germline, CDR1 LGHNA and CDR2 YNFKEQ. The V segment lost 4 bases and the J segment 3 bases; nucleotides outside the gene matches: 12. CDR3 coding DNA: TGTGCCAGCAGCCCCCCCGAAGGACAGGGTGGGACAGATACGCAGTATTTT. It encodes CASSPPEGQGGTDTQYF.

This clonotype was seen at least ten times. The chain carries TRBV28 and TRBJ2-3; 7 bases are shared with TRBD1. V was clipped by 5 bases and J by 13 bases; unmatched bases: 9. CDR3 length: 12 amino acids. CDR1 and CDR2 (germline): MDHEN, SYDVKM. Here the CDR3 reads CASSNLRQGKYF. DNA of the CDR3: TGTGCCAGCAGTAATCTGAGACAGGGAAAGTATTTT.

This clonotype was observed at least ten times. The V and J genes are TRBV4-3 and TRBJ2-7; D is ambiguous. The CDR3 totals 16 residues. Germline assignment: CDR1 LGHNA and CDR2 YSLEER. The germline V and J ends were trimmed by 0 bases and 3 bases, with 15 bases remaining between them. The chain's CDR3 is CASSQDSSTRGYEQYF. As DNA, the CDR3 is TGCGCCAGCAGCCAAGATTCTAGTACCCGAGGCTACGAGCAGTACTTC.

In its sample, this clonotype was seen a few times. The rearrangement joins TRBV5-1 to TRBJ2-1; TRBD2 is a possible D gene (5 bases). The CDR3 contains 14 residues. The germline V and J ends were trimmed by 4 bases and 0 bases, with 8 bases remaining between them. Per the germline V gene, CDR1 is SGHRS and CDR2 is YFSETQ. Written as DNA, the CDR3 is TGCGCCAGCAGCCCGGGGTTCTCCTACAATGAGCAGTTCTTC. It codes for CASSPGFSYNEQFF.

This clonotype was recorded at least ten times. V usage is TRBV20-1 and J usage is TRBJ2-7; tentative D call: TRBD2 (6 bases). The V gene lost 6 bases and the J gene lost 6 bases, with 12 bases spanning the gap. The CDR3 consists of 11 residues. Germline CDR1 DFQATT, CDR2 SNEGSKA (reference sequence). CDR3 sequence reads: CSAGGISEQYF. CDR3 DNA sequence: TGCAGTGCGGGCGGGATTAGCGAGCAGTACTTC.

This clonotype was observed at least ten times. The V gene is TRBV27, the J gene TRBJ2-7, with TRBD2 matching 10 bases. The CDR3 is made up of 16 amino acids. Germline assignment: CDR1 MNHEY and CDR2 SMNVEV (reference sequence). V lost 5 bases and J lost 3; bases outside the gene matches: 10. CDR3 sequence: CASSQEASGSYYEQYF. As DNA, the CDR3 is TGTGCCAGCAGTCAGGAGGCTAGCGGGAGTTACTACGAGCAGTACTTC.

This clonotype has ten or more counts. This chain links TRBV27 with TRBJ2-7; 10 bases align to TRBD1. Germline lookup yields CDR1 MNHEY and CDR2 SMNVEV (reference sequence). Trimming took 5 bases from V and 4 from J; bases not matched to a gene: 5. CDR3 length: 14 residues. The CDR3 is CASSPTGGLYEQYF. For the CDR3, the DNA is TGTGCCAGCAGTCCGACAGGGGGCTTATACGAGCAGTACTTC.

The V gene is TRBV20-1, the J gene TRBJ2-7; TRBD2 agrees at 7 bases. The CDR3 has 15 amino acids. J lost 2 bases, V lost 3 bases, and 10 bases had no gene match. The germline CDR1 and CDR2 sequences are DFQATT and SNEGSKA (reference sequence). CDR3 nucleotides: TGCAGTGCTAGGGACGAGACTAGCAGCCCCTACGAGCAGTACTTC. Its translation is CSARDETSSPYEQYF.

The chain couples TRBV19 to TRBJ2-1; 11 positions agree with TRBD2. The CDR3 is 13 residues long. V lost 6 bases, J lost 8 bases, and 3 bases stayed unmatched. CDR1 is LNHDA, CDR2 SQIVND, per germline (reference sequence). The CDR3 nucleotides read TGTGCCAGTAGGAGACTAGCGGGATATGAGCAGTTCTTC. As protein: CASRRLAGYEQFF.

Ten or more counts support this clonotype. V gene TRBV12-3 or TRBV12-4 combines with J gene TRBJ1-2; TRBD1 matches 7 bases. J gave up 8 bases and V 6 bases, and 6 bases lay outside the gene matches. This CDR3 contains 12 residues. CDR3 protein: CASSPTGPGYTF. The CDR3 DNA sequence: TGTGCCAGCAGCCCGACAGGGCCGGGCTACACCTTC.

This clonotype was counted at least ten times. The rearrangement uses TRBV3-1 and TRBJ2-7, with a possible D match to TRBD1 (6 bases). Germline lookup yields CDR1 LGHDT and CDR2 YNNKEL (reference sequence). Deletions cut 2 bases from V and 5 bases from J, with 16 bases between. This CDR3 region has 15 residues. The chain's CDR3 is CASSQTRVAGDEQYF. Here the CDR3 DNA reads TGTGCCAGCAGCCAAACCCGGGTCGCAGGGGACGAGCAGTACTTC.

This clonotype was recorded many times. The J gene is TRBJ1-2, the V gene TRBV28; 9 nucleotides line up with TRBD1. Trimming at V came to 5 bases and at J to 6 bases, leaving 7 bases not matched to a gene. The CDR3 loop spans 14 amino acids. From germline, CDR1 is MDHEN and CDR2 SYDVKM. CDR3 nucleotides: TGTGCCAGCAGTCTCTCGGGACAGGGAAATGGCTACACCTTC. It translates to CASSLSGQGNGYTF.

The V gene is TRBV4-3, the J gene TRBJ2-2; either TRBD1 or TRBD2 may fit D (5 bases each). The ends were cut back, 0 bases at V and 6 bases at J, with 14 bases in the middle. CDR1 is LGHNA and CDR2 is YSLEER in the germline V gene. CDR3 size: 16 residues. DNA of the CDR3: TGCGCCAGCAGCCAAGAGGGGGAGTCCCCCCCCGGGGAGCTGTTTTTT. Encoded protein: CASSQEGESPPGELFF.

V and J are TRBV10-3 and TRBJ2-1; D perhaps matches TRBD2 (5 bases). V was shortened by 2 bases and J by 5 bases, with 16 bases between the two germline ends. CDR1 and CDR2 (germline): ENHRY, SYGVKD. The CDR3 sequence is 16 residues long. The CDR3: CAISEPSGGRNNEQFF. The CDR3 region has the DNA TGTGCCATCAGTGAGCCCAGCGGAGGACGGAACAATGAGCAGTTCTTC.

This clonotype has at least ten counts. This rearrangement joins TRBV2 to TRBJ1-1; D might be TRBD1 (5 bases). Germline CDR1 is SNHLY and CDR2 is FYNNEI. V shed 4 bases and J shed 3 bases, with 12 bases lying between them. This CDR3 has 14 amino acids. DNA of the CDR3: TGTGCCAGCAGTGCTCAGGGTGGGGACACTGAAGCTTTCTTT. This translates into CASSAQGGDTEAFF.

This clonotype was seen repeatedly, ten times or more. The rearrangement uses TRBV7-2 and TRBJ1-2; a weak D match, TRBD1 (5 bases). Germline CDR1 SGHTA, CDR2 FQGNSA. Trimming pared 2 bases from V and 4 bases from J, leaving 11 bases between. CDR3 size: 14 residues. CDR3: CASSLIEGLYGYTF. Written as DNA, the CDR3 is TGTGCCAGCAGCTTAATAGAGGGGCTCTATGGCTACACCTTC.

This clonotype was seen many times. The V call is TRBV19, the J call TRBJ2-1; 10 positions match TRBD2. Unmatched junction bases numbered 1, after V lost 1 base and J lost 4 bases. Germline CDR1 is LNHDA and CDR2 is SQIVND (reference sequence). This CDR3 comprises 15 residues. CDR3 sequence reads: CASSIGGLAYNEQFF. CDR3 bases: TGTGCCAGTAGTATAGGGGGACTAGCGTACAATGAGCAGTTCTTC.

This clonotype was seen many times. This rearrangement joins TRBV5-6 to TRBJ2-1; 11 bases are a match to TRBD2. Trimming took 2 bases from V and 4 from J; bases not matched to a gene: 14. Germline lookup yields CDR1 SGHDT and CDR2 YYEEEE. CDR3 size: 19 residues. CDR3 DNA sequence: TGTGCCAGCAGCTTTCCCGGGACTAGCGGAGCCCGTTTTTACAATGAGCAGTTCTTC. Protein: CASSFPGTSGARFYNEQFF.

This clonotype was picked up many times. This chain uses TRBV4-3 with TRBJ1-4; TRBD1 matches at 7 bases. V gave up 8 bases and J gave up 1 base; unmatched junction bases: 7. Germline V lookup: CDR1 LGHNA, CDR2 YSLEER. CDR3 length: 15 residues. This chain's CDR3 is CASRQGSGTNEKLFF. In nucleotides, the CDR3 is TGCGCCAGCCGACAGGGATCAGGAACTAATGAAAAACTGTTTTTT.

This clonotype was picked up many times. The chain employs TRBV5-1 and TRBJ2-7; TRBD2 matches at 10 bases. This CDR3 comprises 18 residues. Germline V gene sequence: CDR1 SGHRS, CDR2 YFSETQ. Losses at the gene ends were 0 bases for V and 4 bases for J; bases not matched to a gene: 13. CDR3 loop: CASSLASLAGAPMYEQYF. CDR3 DNA sequence: TGCGCCAGCAGCTTGGCGTCGCTAGCGGGAGCGCCGATGTACGAGCAGTACTTC.

V and J are TRBV29-1 and TRBJ2-1; 7 bases are shared with TRBD2. Germline trimming cut 6 bases from V and 6 bases from J; bases unmatched to any gene: 8. Looked up from germline, CDR1 is SQVTM and CDR2 is ANQGSEA. The CDR3 contains 13 residues. The CDR3 DNA sequence: TGCAGCGTGGGGAGGGAGGCGCGCAATGAGCAGTTCTTC. Amino acid sequence: CSVGREARNEQFF.